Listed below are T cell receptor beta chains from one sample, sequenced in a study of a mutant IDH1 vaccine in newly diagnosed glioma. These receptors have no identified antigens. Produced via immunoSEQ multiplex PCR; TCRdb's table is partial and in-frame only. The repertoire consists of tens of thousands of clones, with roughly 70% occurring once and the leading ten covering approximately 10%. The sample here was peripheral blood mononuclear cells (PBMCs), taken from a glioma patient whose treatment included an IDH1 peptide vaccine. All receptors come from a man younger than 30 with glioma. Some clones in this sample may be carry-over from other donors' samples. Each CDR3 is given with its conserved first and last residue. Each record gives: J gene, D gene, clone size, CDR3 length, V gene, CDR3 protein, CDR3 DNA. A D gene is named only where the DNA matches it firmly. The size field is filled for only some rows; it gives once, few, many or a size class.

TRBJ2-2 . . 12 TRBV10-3 CAIAGGLRELFF TGTGCCATCGCCGGGGGTTTGCGGGAGCTGTTTTTT
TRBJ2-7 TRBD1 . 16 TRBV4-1 CASSQDLTGVRNEQYF TGCGCCAGCAGCCAAGATCTAACAGGGGTTAGGAACGAGCAGTACTTC
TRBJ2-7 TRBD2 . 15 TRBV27 CASSSEREALYEQYF TGTGCCAGCAGTTCGGAGCGGGAGGCCCTCTACGAGCAGTACTTC
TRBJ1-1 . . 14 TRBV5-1 CASRVRGTSTEAFF TGCGCCAGCAGGGTACGGGGGACGAGCACTGAAGCTTTCTTT
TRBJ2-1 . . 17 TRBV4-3 CASSQDGTPALYNEQFF TGCGCCAGCAGCCAAGATGGTACCCCAGCATTATACAATGAGCAGTTCTTC
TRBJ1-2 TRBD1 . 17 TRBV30 CAWSASPRQGSLYGYTF TGTGCCTGGAGCGCATCGCCGCGACAGGGGTCCCTCTATGGCTACACCTTC
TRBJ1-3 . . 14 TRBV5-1 CASHAGAVGNTIYF TGCGCCAGTCACGCCGGGGCGGTGGGAAACACCATATATTTT
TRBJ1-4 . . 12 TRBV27 CASSLQEEKLFF TGTGCCAGCAGTTTACAGGAAGAAAAACTGTTTTTT
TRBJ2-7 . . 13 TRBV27 CASSWGAGYEQYF TGTGCCAGCAGTTGGGGGGCCGGTTACGAGCAGTACTTC
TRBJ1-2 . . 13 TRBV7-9 CASSFPGGYGYTF TGTGCCAGCAGCTTTCCGGGCGGCTATGGCTACACCTTC
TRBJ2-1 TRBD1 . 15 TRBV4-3 CASSQAGGGYNEQFF TGCGCCAGCAGCCAAGCAGGGGGTGGCTACAATGAGCAGTTCTTC
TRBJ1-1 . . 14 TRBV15 CATSRDSPNTEAFF TGTGCCACCAGCAGAGATTCACCGAACACTGAAGCTTTCTTT
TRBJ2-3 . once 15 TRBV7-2 CASSPTTGVPDTQYF TGTGCCAGCAGCCCAACGACGGGGGTCCCAGATACGCAGTATTTT
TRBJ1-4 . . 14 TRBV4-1 CASSVGPANEKLFF TGCGCCAGCTCGGTAGGACCGGCTAATGAAAAACTGTTTTTT
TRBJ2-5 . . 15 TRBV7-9 CASSSSGQLQETQYF TGTGCCAGCAGCTCCTCAGGACAGCTTCAAGAGACCCAGTACTTC
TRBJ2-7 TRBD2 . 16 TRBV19 CASSISRGGSAYEQYF TGTGCCAGTAGTATTAGTCGGGGGGGCTCCGCCTACGAGCAGTACTTC
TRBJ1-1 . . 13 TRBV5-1 CASSLTGNTEAFF TGCGCCAGCAGCTTGACAGGGAACACTGAAGCTTTCTTT
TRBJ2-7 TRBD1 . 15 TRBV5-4 CASSLDRGSSYEQYF TGTGCCAGCAGCTTGGACAGGGGTAGCTCCTACGAGCAGTACTTC
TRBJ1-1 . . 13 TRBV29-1 CSVEVARGTEAFF TGCAGCGTTGAAGTAGCGAGGGGGACTGAAGCTTTCTTT
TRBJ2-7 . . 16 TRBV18 CASSPRQNSVLYEQYF TGTGCCAGCTCACCACGTCAAAATTCGGTGCTCTACGAGCAGTACTTC
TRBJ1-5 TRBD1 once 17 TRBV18 CASSPLPTTGVKEPQHF TGTGCCAGCTCACCCCTTCCTACGACAGGGGTGAAAGAGCCCCAGCATTTT
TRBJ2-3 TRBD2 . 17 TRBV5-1 CASSLGASGGPTDTQYF TGCGCCAGCAGCTTGGGGGCTAGCGGGGGGCCGACAGATACGCAGTATTTT
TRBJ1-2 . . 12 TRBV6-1 CASSRGNYGYTF TGTGCCAGCAGTAGGGGAAACTATGGCTACACCTTC
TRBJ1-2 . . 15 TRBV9 CASSVELGSAYGYTF TGTGCCAGCAGCGTAGAATTAGGGAGTGCCTATGGCTACACCTTC
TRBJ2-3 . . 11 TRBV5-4 CASSSRDTQYF TGTGCCAGCAGTAGCAGGGACACGCAGTATTTT
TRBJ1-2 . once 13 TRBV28 CASSLTTFYGYTF TGTGCCAGCAGTTTAACAACCTTCTATGGCTACACCTTC
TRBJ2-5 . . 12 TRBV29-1 CSGGSGAETQYF TGCAGCGGGGGATCAGGGGCGGAGACCCAGTACTTC
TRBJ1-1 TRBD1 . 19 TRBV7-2 CASSLWRTGGRFRDTEAFF TGTGCCAGCAGCTTATGGCGGACAGGGGGCCGATTTCGAGACACTGAAGCTTTCTTT
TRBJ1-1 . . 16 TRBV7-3 CASSSDGGSLDTEAFF TGTGCCAGCAGCTCCGACGGAGGGAGTTTGGACACTGAAGCTTTCTTT
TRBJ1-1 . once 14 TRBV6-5 CASTGGAGGTEAFF TGTGCCAGCACTGGGGGGGCCGGTGGCACTGAAGCTTTCTTT
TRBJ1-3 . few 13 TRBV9 CASSAGTLDTIYF TGTGCCAGCAGCGCGGGGACGCTGGACACCATATATTTT
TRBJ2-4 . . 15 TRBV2 CASSEERWSENIQYF TGTGCCAGCAGCGAAGAGCGGTGGAGCGAAAACATTCAGTACTTC
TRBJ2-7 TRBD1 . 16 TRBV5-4 CASSPPHGTGVVEQYF TGTGCCAGCAGCCCCCCCCACGGGACAGGGGTCGTCGAGCAGTACTTC
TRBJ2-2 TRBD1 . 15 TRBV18 CASSQGQGAPGELFF TGTGCCAGCTCACAGGGACAGGGAGCCCCCGGGGAGCTGTTTTTT
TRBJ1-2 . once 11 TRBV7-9 CASSLEIGYTF TGTGCCAGCAGCTTAGAAATAGGCTACACCTTC
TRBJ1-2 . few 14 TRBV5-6 CASSLSTPLGGNTF TGTGCCAGCAGCCTGAGTACTCCCCTGGGGGGGAATACCTTC
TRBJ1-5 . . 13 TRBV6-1 CASSEHRNQPQHF TGTGCCAGCAGTGAACATAGGAATCAGCCCCAGCATTTT
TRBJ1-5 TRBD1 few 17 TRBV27 CASSPRQGNPGNQPQHF TGTGCCAGCAGTCCCCGACAGGGGAATCCAGGCAATCAGCCCCAGCATTTT
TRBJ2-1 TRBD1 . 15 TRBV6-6 CASTVGQGWADEQFF TGTGCCAGCACCGTAGGACAGGGGTGGGCGGATGAGCAGTTCTTC
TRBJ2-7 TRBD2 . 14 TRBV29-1 CSVDSSGDTYEQYF TGCAGCGTAGACTCTAGCGGGGACACCTACGAGCAGTACTTC
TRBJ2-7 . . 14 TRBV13 CASSRGSAVYEQYF TGTGCCAGCAGCCGTGGTTCGGCCGTCTACGAGCAGTACTTC
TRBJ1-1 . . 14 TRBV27 CASSFKGPNTEAFF TGTGCCAGCAGTTTTAAGGGCCCGAACACTGAAGCTTTCTTT
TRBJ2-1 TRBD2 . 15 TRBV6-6 CASTPGGNSYNEQFF TGTGCCAGCACCCCCGGGGGGAACTCCTACAATGAGCAGTTCTTC